The subject of this entry is one TCR beta chain. What it binds is not known. Surgery cases with the highest brain T cell transcript signatures were chosen for sequencing. Pre-surgery treatment included at least one anti-epileptic drug. Method: immunoSEQ multiplex PCR; TCRdb's copy keeps in-frame clones and lacks some. The data show around 44,000 clones, more than 80% seen once. This sample is drawn from a study of brain T cells in children with intractable seizures. The CDR3 covers 17 residues. V lost 2 bases, J lost 6 bases, and 17 bases lay in between. In germline, CDR1 is SGHTA, CDR2 FQGNSA. Study-level points and caveats: Only CDR3 sequence similarity suggested viral specificity, without known HCMV serostatus. Absence of clones before surgery may stem from lower sequencing depth.

The sequencing used peripheral blood, collected at surgery. The chain uses TRBV7-2 and TRBJ1-6; no clear D. This sequence originates from a girl under 10 years old with tuberous sclerosis and intractable seizures. CDR3 loop: CASSLHRRTRSNSPLHF. CDR3 coding DNA: TGTGCCAGCAGCTTACATCGACGAACCCGCTCTAATTCACCCCTCCACTTT.